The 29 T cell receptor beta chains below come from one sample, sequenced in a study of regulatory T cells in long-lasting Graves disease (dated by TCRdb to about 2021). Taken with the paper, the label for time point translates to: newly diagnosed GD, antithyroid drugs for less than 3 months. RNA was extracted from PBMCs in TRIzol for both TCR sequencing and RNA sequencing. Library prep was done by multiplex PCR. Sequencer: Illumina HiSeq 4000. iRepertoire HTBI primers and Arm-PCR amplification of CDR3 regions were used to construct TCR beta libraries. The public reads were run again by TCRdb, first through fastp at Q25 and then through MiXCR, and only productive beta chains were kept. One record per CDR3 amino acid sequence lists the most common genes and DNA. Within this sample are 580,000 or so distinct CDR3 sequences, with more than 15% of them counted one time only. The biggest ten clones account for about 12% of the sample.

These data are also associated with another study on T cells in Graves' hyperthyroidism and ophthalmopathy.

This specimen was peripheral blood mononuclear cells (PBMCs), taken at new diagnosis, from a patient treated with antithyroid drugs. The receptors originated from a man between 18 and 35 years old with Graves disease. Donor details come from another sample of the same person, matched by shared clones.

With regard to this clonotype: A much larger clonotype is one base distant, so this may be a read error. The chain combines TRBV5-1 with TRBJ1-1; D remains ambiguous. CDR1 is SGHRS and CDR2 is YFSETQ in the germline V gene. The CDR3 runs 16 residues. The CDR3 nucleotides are TGTGCCAGCAGCTTAGCGCAAGTGCGCCCTAACACTGAAGCTTTCTTT. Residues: CASSLAQVRPNTEAFF.

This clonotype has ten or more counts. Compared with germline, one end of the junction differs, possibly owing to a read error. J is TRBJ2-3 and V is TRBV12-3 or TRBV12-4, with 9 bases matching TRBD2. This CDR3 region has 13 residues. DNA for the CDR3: TGTGCCAGCAGTATAGCGGGAGCGGATACGCAGTATTTT. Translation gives CASSIAGADTQYF.

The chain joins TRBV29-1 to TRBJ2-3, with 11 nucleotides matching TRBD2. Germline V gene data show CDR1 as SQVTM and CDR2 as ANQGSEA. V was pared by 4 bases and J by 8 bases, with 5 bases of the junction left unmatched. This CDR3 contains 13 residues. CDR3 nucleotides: TGCAGCGTTGCCACTAGCGGGAGATGTACGCAGTATTTT. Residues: CSVATSGRCTQYF.

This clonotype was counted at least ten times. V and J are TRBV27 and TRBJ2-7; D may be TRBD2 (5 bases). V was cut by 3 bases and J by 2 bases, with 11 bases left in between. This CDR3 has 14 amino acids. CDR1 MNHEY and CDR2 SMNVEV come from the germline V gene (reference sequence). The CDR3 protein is CASSFSMEAYEQYF. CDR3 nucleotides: TGTGCCAGCAGTTTCTCAATGGAGGCCTACGAGCAGTACTTC.

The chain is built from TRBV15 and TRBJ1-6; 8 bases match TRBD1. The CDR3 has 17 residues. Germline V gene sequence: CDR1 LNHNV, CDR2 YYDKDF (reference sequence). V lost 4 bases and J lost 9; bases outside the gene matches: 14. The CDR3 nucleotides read TGTGCCACCAGCAAAAGCAGGGGGCACGGCTTAGGTTCACCCCTCCACTTT. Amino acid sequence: CATSKSRGHGLGSPLHF.

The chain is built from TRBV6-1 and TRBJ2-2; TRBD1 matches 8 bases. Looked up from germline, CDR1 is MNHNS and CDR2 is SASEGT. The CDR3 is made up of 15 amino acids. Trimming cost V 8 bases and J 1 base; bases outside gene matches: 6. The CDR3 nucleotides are TGTGCCAGCCGCGACAGGGGCGAGAACACCGGGGAGCTGTTTTTT. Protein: CASRDRGENTGELFF.

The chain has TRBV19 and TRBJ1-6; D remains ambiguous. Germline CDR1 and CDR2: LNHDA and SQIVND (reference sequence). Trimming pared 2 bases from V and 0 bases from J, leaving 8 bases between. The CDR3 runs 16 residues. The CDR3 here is CASSITRSSYNSPLHF. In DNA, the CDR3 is TGTGCCAGTAGTATAACCCGAAGCTCCTATAATTCACCCCTCCACTTT. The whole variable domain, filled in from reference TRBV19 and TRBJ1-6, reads DGGITQSPKYLFRKEGQNVTLSCEQNLNHDAMYWYRQDPGQGLRLIYYSQIVNDFQKGDIAEGYSVSREKKESFPLTVTSAQKNPTAFYLCASSITRSSYNSPLHFGNGTRLTVT.

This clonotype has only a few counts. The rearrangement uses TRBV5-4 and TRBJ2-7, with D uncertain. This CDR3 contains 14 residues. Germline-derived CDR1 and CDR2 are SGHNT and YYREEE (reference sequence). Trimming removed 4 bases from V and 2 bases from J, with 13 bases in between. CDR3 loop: CASSLVGVAYEQYF. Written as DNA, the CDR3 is TGTGCCAGCAGCCTCGTTGGGGTCGCCTACGAGCAGTACTTC.

CDR3 DNA sequence: TGTGCCAGCAGTTTAGGGGGACAGGGGACTGGCTATGGCTACACCTTC. Protein sequence: CASSLGGQGTGYGYTF. The chain recombines TRBV12-3 or TRBV12-4 with TRBJ1-2; the match to TRBD1 covers 10 bases. V was clipped by 1 base and J by 4 bases; unmatched bases: 6. The CDR3 sequence is 16 residues long.

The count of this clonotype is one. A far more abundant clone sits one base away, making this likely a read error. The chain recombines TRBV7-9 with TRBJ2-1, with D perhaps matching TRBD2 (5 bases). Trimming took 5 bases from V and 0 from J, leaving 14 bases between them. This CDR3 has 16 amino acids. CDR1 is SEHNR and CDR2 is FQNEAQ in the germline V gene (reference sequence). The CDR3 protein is CASSPLASGSYNEQFF. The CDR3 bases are TGTGCCAGCAGCCCATTAGCGAGCGGCTCCTACAATGAGCAGTTCTTC.

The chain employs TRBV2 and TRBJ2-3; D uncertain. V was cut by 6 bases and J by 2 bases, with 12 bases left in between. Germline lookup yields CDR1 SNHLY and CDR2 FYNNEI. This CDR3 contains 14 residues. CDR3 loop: CASRDRAYTDTQYF. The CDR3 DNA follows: TGTGCCAGCAGGGATAGAGCCTACACAGATACGCAGTATTTT.

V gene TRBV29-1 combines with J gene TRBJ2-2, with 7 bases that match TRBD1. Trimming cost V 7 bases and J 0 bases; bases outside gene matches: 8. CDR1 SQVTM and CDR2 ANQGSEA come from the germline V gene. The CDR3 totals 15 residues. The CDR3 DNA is TGCAGCGCCACCCAGACAGGGACGAACACCGGGGAGCTGTTTTTT. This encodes CSATQTGTNTGELFF.

In nucleotides, the CDR3 is TGTGCCAGCAGTGGGGAGGACGGCTATCTTTATGGCTACACCTTC. Residues: CASSGEDGYLYGYTF. The genes are TRBV2 and TRBJ1-2; no definite D call. The V end was cut by 4 bases, the J end by 5 bases, with 17 bases between. The germline gives CDR1 SNHLY, CDR2 FYNNEI. The CDR3 has 15 amino acids.

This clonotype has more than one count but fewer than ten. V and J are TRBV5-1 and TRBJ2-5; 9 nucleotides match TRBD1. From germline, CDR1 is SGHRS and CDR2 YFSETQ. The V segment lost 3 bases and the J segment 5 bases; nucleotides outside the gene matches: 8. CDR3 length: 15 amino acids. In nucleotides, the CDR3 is TGCGCCAGCAGCTACAGGGGGCGGTGGGGCGAGACCCAGTACTTC. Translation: CASSYRGRWGETQYF.

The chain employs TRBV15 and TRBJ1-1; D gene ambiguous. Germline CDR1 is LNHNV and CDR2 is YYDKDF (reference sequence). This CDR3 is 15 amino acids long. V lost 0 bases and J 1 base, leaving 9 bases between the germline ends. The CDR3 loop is CATSRDLGANTEAFF. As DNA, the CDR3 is TGTGCCACCAGCAGAGATTTAGGAGCGAACACTGAAGCTTTCTTT.

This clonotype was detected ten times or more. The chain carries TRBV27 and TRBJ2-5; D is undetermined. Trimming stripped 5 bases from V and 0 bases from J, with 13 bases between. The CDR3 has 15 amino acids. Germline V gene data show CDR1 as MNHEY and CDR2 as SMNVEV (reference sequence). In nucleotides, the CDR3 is TGTGCCAGCAGTCCGAACCCCTTGTACCAAGAGACCCAGTACTTC. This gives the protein CASSPNPLYQETQYF.

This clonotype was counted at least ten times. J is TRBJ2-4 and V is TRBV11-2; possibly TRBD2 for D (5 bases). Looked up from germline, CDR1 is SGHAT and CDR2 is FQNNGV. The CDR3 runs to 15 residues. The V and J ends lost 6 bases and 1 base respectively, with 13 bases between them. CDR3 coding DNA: TGTGCCAGCAGTTCGTCGGAGGTCGCCAAAAACATTCAGTACTTC. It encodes CASSSSEVAKNIQYF. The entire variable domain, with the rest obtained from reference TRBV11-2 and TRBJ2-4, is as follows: EAGVAQSPRYKIIEKRQSVAFWCNPISGHATLYWYQQILGQGPKLLIQFQNNGVVDDSQLPKDRFSAERLKGVDSTLKIQPAKLEDSAVYLCASSSSEVAKNIQYFGAGTRLSVL.

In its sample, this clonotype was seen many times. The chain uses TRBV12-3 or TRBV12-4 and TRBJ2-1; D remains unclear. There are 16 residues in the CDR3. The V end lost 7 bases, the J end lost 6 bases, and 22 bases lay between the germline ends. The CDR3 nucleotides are TGTGCCAGCAATCACTTGTACAGCCAAGCCTCCAATGAGCAGTTCTTC. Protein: CASNHLYSQASNEQFF.

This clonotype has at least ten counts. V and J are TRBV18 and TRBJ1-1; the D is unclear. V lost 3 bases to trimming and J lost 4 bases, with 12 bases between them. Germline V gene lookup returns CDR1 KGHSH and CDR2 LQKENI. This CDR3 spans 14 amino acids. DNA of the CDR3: TGTGCCAGCTCACCCCCATTTGGCCCCACTGAAGCTTTCTTT. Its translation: CASSPPFGPTEAFF.

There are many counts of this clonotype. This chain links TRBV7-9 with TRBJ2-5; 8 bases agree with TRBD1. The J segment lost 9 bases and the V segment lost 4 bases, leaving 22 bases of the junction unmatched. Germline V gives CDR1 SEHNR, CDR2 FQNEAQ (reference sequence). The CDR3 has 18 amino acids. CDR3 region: CASSSFRDRSTPSRAQYF. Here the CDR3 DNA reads TGTGCCAGCAGCTCATTCCGGGACAGGTCGACCCCCTCGCGGGCCCAGTACTTC.

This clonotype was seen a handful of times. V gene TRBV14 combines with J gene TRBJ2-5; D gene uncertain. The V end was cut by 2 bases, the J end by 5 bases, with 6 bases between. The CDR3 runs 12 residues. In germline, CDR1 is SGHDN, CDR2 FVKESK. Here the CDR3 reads CASSQNYETQYF. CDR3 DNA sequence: TGTGCCAGCAGCCAAAATTACGAGACCCAGTACTTC.

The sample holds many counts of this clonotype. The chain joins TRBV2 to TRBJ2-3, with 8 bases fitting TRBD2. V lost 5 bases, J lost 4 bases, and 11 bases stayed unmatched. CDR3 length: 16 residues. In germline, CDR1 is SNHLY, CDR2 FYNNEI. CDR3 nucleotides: TGTGCCAGCAGTTATCCAAGCGGGAGCGGCGCAGATACGCAGTATTTT. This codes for CASSYPSGSGADTQYF. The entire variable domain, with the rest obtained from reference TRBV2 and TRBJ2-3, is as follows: EPEVTQTPSHQVTQMGQEVILRCVPISNHLYFYWYRQILGQKVEFLVSFYNNEISEKSEIFDDQFSVERPDGSNFTLKIRSTKLEDSAMYFCASSYPSGSGADTQYFGPGTRLTVL.

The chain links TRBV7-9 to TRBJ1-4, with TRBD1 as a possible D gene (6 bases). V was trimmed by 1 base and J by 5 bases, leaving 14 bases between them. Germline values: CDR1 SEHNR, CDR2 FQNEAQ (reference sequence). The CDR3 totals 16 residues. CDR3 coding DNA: TGTGCCAGCAGCTTAGGACGGACAGCTAACAATGAAAAACTGTTTTTT. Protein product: CASSLGRTANNEKLFF.

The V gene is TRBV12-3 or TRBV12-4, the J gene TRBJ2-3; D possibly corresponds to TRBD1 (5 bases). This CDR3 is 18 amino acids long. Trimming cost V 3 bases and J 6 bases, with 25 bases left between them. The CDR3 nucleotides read TGTGCCAGCAGTTTTTTCTCTTTCGGTCAGGGTCGCAGCGATACGCAGTATTTT. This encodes CASSFFSFGQGRSDTQYF.

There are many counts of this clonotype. CDR3 loop: CASETSGEAKNIQYF. The CDR3 nucleotides are TGTGCCAGCGAGACTAGCGGGGAAGCCAAAAACATTCAGTACTTC. This rearrangement joins TRBV2 to TRBJ2-4; 11 nucleotides align to TRBD2. The junction had 3 bases not matched to a gene; V was cut back by 8 bases and J by 0 bases. Germline CDR1 and CDR2: SNHLY and FYNNEI. CDR3 length: 15 residues.

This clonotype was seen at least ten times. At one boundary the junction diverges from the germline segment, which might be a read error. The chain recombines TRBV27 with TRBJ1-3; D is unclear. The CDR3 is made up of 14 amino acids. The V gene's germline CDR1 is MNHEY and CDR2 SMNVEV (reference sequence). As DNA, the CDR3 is TGCGCCAGCAGCTTCGGCGGCTCTGGAAACACCATATATTTT. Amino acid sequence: CASSFGGSGNTIYF.

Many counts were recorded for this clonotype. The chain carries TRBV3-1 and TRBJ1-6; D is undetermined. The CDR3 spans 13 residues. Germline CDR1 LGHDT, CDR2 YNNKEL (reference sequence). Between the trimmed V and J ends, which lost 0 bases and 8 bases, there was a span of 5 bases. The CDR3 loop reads CASSQDRYSPLHF. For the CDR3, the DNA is TGTGCCAGCAGCCAAGATCGATATTCACCCCTCCACTTT.

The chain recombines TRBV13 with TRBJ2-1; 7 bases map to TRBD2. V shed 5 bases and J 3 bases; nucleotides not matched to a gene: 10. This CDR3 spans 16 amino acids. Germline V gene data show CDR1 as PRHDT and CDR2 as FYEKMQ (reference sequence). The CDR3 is CASSPRGTNNYNEQFF. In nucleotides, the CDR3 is TGTGCCAGCAGCCCTAGAGGGACTAATAACTACAATGAGCAGTTCTTC.

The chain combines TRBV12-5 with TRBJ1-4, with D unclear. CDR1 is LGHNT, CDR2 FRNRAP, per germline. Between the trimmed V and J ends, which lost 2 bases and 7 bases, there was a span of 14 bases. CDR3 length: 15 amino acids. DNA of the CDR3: TGTGCTAGTGGTTTGCCCGTTGGTTTTGGTGAAAAACTGTTTTTT. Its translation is CASGLPVGFGEKLFF.